The 20 T cell receptor beta chains below come from one sample, sequenced in a study of identical twins. MiXCR, applied by TCRdb to the 5' RACE reads, yields one record per CDR3 protein. The sample records 1.5 million to 2 million distinct CDR3 sequences, about 31% being singletons. Sequenced: cord blood. Every receptor here comes from a newborn girl in good health.

The J gene is TRBJ1-5, the V gene TRBV20-1; D is unresolved. V lost 1 base to trimming and J lost 5 bases, with 3 bases between them. Germline CDR1 DFQATT, CDR2 SNEGSKA (reference sequence). The CDR3 spans 11 residues. Here the CDR3 DNA reads TGCAGTGCTAGAGGTGATCAGCCCCAGCATTTT. Its translation: CSARGDQPQHF.

This clonotype was counted at least ten times. The V and J genes are TRBV7-2 and TRBJ2-3; D is unresolved. V was clipped by 5 bases and J by 2 bases, with 20 bases between them. Germline V CDR1 and CDR2: SGHTA, FQGNSA. CDR3 length equals 17 residues. The CDR3 loop reads CASSDSRYLPVTDTQYF. For the CDR3, the DNA is TGTGCCAGCAGCGATAGTCGATACCTCCCCGTCACAGATACGCAGTATTTT.

This chain joins TRBV10-3 and TRBJ2-3; 8 bases match TRBD2. The CDR3 totals 17 residues. Germline V gene data show CDR1 as ENHRY and CDR2 as SYGVKD. V was pared by 4 bases and J by 5 bases, with 14 bases of the junction left unmatched. This chain's CDR3 is CAISGLPRGGRGDTQYF. The CDR3 DNA is TGTGCCATCAGTGGACTGCCTCGGGGGGGCCGGGGAGATACGCAGTATTTT.

Of note for this clonotype: Since the CDR3 does not end with the conserved phenylalanine or tryptophan, this likely comes from a read error. This sequence joins TRBV4-2 and TRBJ1-4; 8 bases agree with TRBD1. There are 16 residues in the CDR3. Germline-derived CDR1 and CDR2 are LGHNA and YNFKEQ. The V segment lost 5 bases and the J segment 1 base; nucleotides outside the gene matches: 6. DNA of the CDR3: TGTGCCAGCAGCTCGGGACAGGCCGGAACTAATGAAAAACTGTTTTCT. Translated: CASSSGQAGTNEKLFS.

This clonotype came up a few times. Germline is not matched at one junction end, which may reflect a read error. The chain is built from TRBV20-1 and TRBJ2-7; the match to TRBD1 covers 9 bases. The CDR3 consists of 14 residues. The germline V gene encodes CDR1 DFQATT and CDR2 SNEGSKA (reference sequence). CDR3 protein: CSARDWDRAGEQYF. The CDR3 DNA reads TGCAGTGCCAGAGACTGGGACAGGGCAGGCGAGCAGTACTTC.

This clonotype was observed a handful of times. The chain is built from TRBV14 and TRBJ2-5; no definite D call. Trimming took off 0 bases at V and 0 bases at J, with 8 bases between the two ends. Germline loops: CDR1 SGHDN, CDR2 FVKESK. This CDR3 has 15 residues. The CDR3 loop is CASSQEPIYQETQYF. In nucleotides, the CDR3 is TGTGCCAGCAGCCAAGAACCGATTTACCAAGAGACCCAGTACTTC.

With regard to this clonotype: This clone may be a read error of a much larger clone one base away. V usage is TRBV5-6 and J usage is TRBJ1-2; D remains ambiguous. Trimming removed 5 bases at V and 7 bases at J, with 9 bases between. The CDR3 covers 11 residues. CDR1 and CDR2 (germline): SGHDT, YYEEEE. The CDR3: CASRDGVGYTF. Written as DNA, the CDR3 is TGTGCCAGCAGGGACGGGGTTGGCTACACCTTC.

The V gene is TRBV5-1, the J gene TRBJ2-5, with 10 bases identical to TRBD2. This CDR3 is 15 amino acids long. Germline V gene lookup returns CDR1 SGHRS and CDR2 YFSETQ. The trim removed 2 bases at V and 2 bases at J, leaving 3 bases unmatched. The CDR3, as DNA: TGCGCCAGCAGCTTTCTAGCGGGGGAGCAAGAGACCCAGTACTTC. This codes for CASSFLAGEQETQYF. The whole variable domain, filled in from reference TRBV5-1 and TRBJ2-5, reads KAGVTQTPRYLIKTRGQQVTLSCSPISGHRSVSWYQQTPGQGLQFLFEYFSETQRNKGNFPGRFSGRQFSNSRSEMNVSTLELGDSALYLCASSFLAGEQETQYFGPGTRLLVL.

J is TRBJ1-2 and V is TRBV2; no clear D. Germline V gene sequence: CDR1 SNHLY, CDR2 FYNNEI. Trimming stripped 0 bases from V and 8 bases from J, with 13 bases between. This CDR3 has 14 amino acids. DNA of the CDR3: TGTGCCAGCAGTGAAGCGGGAAGGGCGGGAGGCTACACCTTC. It specifies CASSEAGRAGGYTF.

V is TRBV6-2 or TRBV6-3 and J is TRBJ2-4, with D perhaps TRBD2 (5 bases). The J call may be incorrect, as the DNA end agrees better with TRBJ2-7. This CDR3 spans 15 amino acids. CDR1 and CDR2 from the germline V gene are MNHEY and SVGEGT. In DNA form, the CDR3 reads TGTGCCAACATCCAACCGGGGAAGGGCTACTACGAGCAGTACTTC. Translated, it gives CANIQPGKGYYEQYF.

V usage is TRBV20-1 and J usage is TRBJ2-7; perhaps TRBD1 as D (6 bases). CDR3 length: 13 residues. Trimming shortened V by 0 bases and J by 7 bases, and 13 bases separated the two germline ends. From germline, CDR1 is DFQATT and CDR2 SNEGSKA (reference sequence). The CDR3 is CSARDRTVNEQYF. Written as DNA, the CDR3 is TGCAGTGCTAGAGATCGGACAGTCAATGAGCAGTACTTC.

The V call is TRBV2, the J call TRBJ2-7, with D possibly matching TRBD1 (5 bases). The CDR3 totals 15 residues. Trimming left V 3 bases short and J 0 bases short, with 12 bases between. The V gene's germline CDR1 is SNHLY and CDR2 FYNNEI. The CDR3 here is CASSDTGHLSYEQYF. The DNA of the CDR3 is TGTGCCAGCAGTGACACAGGTCACCTCTCCTACGAGCAGTACTTC.

The CDR3 here is CASSQGQVVGYTF. In nucleotides, the CDR3 is TGCGCCAGCAGCCAGGGACAGGTGGTCGGCTACACCTTC. V is TRBV5-1 and J is TRBJ1-2, with TRBD1 matching 8 bases. Germline V gene sequence: CDR1 SGHRS, CDR2 YFSETQ. The CDR3 covers 13 residues. V gave up 4 bases and J gave up 8 bases; unmatched junction bases: 7.

The J gene is TRBJ2-2, the V gene TRBV5-1; 9 nucleotides line up with TRBD1. Per the germline V gene, CDR1 is SGHRS and CDR2 is YFSETQ. The CDR3 is made up of 15 amino acids. After removal of 3 bases from V and 5 bases from J, the junction contained 5 bases not matched to a gene. The CDR3, as DNA: TGCGCCAGCAGCTACGGGACAGGGTTAACCGGGGAGCTGTTTTTT. Protein product: CASSYGTGLTGELFF.

The rearrangement links TRBV3-1 to TRBJ1-6; D is possibly TRBD1 (5 bases). Trimming took 1 base from V and 6 from J, leaving 7 bases between them. The germline CDR1 and CDR2 sequences are LGHDT and YNNKEL (reference sequence). CDR3 length equals 14 residues. The CDR3 region is CASSQVQGNSPLHF. CDR3 nucleotides: TGTGCCAGCAGCCAAGTTCAGGGTAATTCACCCCTCCACTTT.

This clonotype came up many times. The rearrangement links TRBV5-1 to TRBJ2-4; no firm D call. Trimming shortened V by 3 bases and J by 2 bases, and 9 bases separated the two germline ends. Per the germline V gene, CDR1 is SGHRS and CDR2 is YFSETQ. This CDR3 region has 14 residues. Here the CDR3 DNA reads TGCGCCAGCAGCTACGGTCTCACCAAAAACATTCAGTACTTC. This encodes CASSYGLTKNIQYF. The whole variable domain, filled in from reference TRBV5-1 and TRBJ2-4, reads KAGVTQTPRYLIKTRGQQVTLSCSPISGHRSVSWYQQTPGQGLQFLFEYFSETQRNKGNFPGRFSGRQFSNSRSEMNVSTLELGDSALYLCASSYGLTKNIQYFGAGTRLSVL.

The CDR3 sequence: CSAQRDSYGYTF. Written as DNA, the CDR3 is TGCAGTGCACAGCGCGACAGTTATGGCTACACCTTC. The J gene is TRBJ1-2, the V gene TRBV20-1; the D gene is possibly TRBD1 (5 bases). V dropped 6 bases and J dropped 5 bases, with 13 bases sitting between them. Germline CDR1 reads DFQATT; CDR2 reads SNEGSKA (reference sequence). There are 12 residues in the CDR3.

J is TRBJ2-3 and V is TRBV6-1; maybe TRBD1 (5 bases). Trimming shortened V by 0 bases and J by 4 bases, and 5 bases separated the two germline ends. The CDR3 loop spans 13 amino acids. Germline CDR1 is MNHNS and CDR2 is SASEGT. In nucleotides, the CDR3 is TGTGCCAGCAGTGAAGCGGGGCCAGATACGCAGTATTTT. Its translation is CASSEAGPDTQYF.

Details on this clonotype: A single base separates this from a much larger clone, so it may be a read error. V is TRBV4-2 and J is TRBJ2-5, with 12 positions matching TRBD2. Trimming cost V 2 bases and J 11 bases; bases outside gene matches: 18. Germline-derived CDR1 and CDR2 are LGHNA and YNFKEQ. This CDR3 is built from 18 residues. The CDR3 reads CASSQRLAGVTPYNEQYF. For the CDR3, the DNA is TGTGCCAGCAGCCAAAGACTAGCGGGAGTGACCCCGTACAATGAGCAGTACTTC.

The chain couples TRBV20-1 to TRBJ2-7; 13 bases match TRBD2. V lost 2 bases and J lost 3; bases outside the gene matches: 7. The CDR3 has 16 amino acids. Germline V gives CDR1 DFQATT, CDR2 SNEGSKA (reference sequence). In nucleotides, the CDR3 is TGCAGTGCTAGATCCTCCCGACTAGCGGGGGGCTACGAGCAGTACTTC. Translated, it gives CSARSSRLAGGYEQYF.